Listed below are T cell receptor beta chains from one sample, sequenced in a study of T cells in Graves' hyperthyroidism and ophthalmopathy. One entry per CDR3 protein, called by TCRdb with MiXCR from the multiplex PCR reads. Here the sample spans more than 450,000 distinct CDR3 sequences, 15% to 20% being singletons. Sequenced input: blood. Every receptor here comes from a man between 40 and 49 years old with Graves' ophthalmopathy. Each CDR3 is given with its conserved first and last residue. A D gene is named only where the DNA matches it firmly. Only part of the rows carry a size: once, few, many, or a class if the clone is expanded.

v_gene	d_gene	j_gene	abundance	CDR3aa	CDR3nt
TRBV7-9	TRBD2	TRBJ2-1	.	CASRGGYVLDEQFF	TGTGCCAGCAGGGGAGGGTACGTTCTTGATGAGCAGTTCTTC
TRBV6-1	TRBD2	TRBJ2-5	.	CASIHIGGIQETQYF	TGTGCCAGCATACACATCGGGGGGATCCAAGAGACCCAGTACTTC
TRBV7-8	TRBD1	TRBJ2-5	.	CASSTMTGMGETQYF	TGTGCCAGCAGCACGATGACAGGGATGGGGGAGACCCAGTACTTC
TRBV5-1	TRBD2	TRBJ2-1	few	CASSLGLAGALFF	TGCGCCAGCAGCTTGGGACTAGCGGGGGCCCTGTTCTTC
TRBV6-2/TRBV6-3	TRBD1	TRBJ1-5	.	CASSYFGTVNSNQPQHF	TGTGCCAGCAGTTACTTCGGGACAGTCAATAGCAATCAGCCCCAGCATTTT
TRBV20-1	TRBD1	TRBJ1-5	.	CSAATGVDQPQHF	TGCAGTGCGGCGACAGGGGTGGATCAGCCCCAGCATTTT
TRBV3-2	.	TRBJ2-5	.	CASSQMWGPETQYF	TGTGCCAGCAGCCAGATGTGGGGGCCAGAGACCCAGTACTTC
TRBV6-2/TRBV6-3	.	TRBJ2-1	few	CASSSLGGGAYNEQFF	TGTGCCAGCAGCTCCCTAGGGGGGGGGGCCTACAATGAGCAGTTCTTC
TRBV12-3/TRBV12-4	TRBD1	TRBJ1-2	many	CASSLGRDRDGYTF	TGTGCCAGCAGTTTGGGACGGGACAGAGATGGCTACACCTTC
TRBV7-8	.	TRBJ1-5	.	CASSLELYSNQPQHF	TGTGCCAGCAGCTTAGAACTGTATAGCAATCAGCCCCAGCATTTT
TRBV9	.	TRBJ2-5	.	CASSVDAITLETQYF	TGTGCCAGCAGCGTAGACGCCATCACCTTAGAGACCCAGTACTTC
TRBV2	TRBD1	TRBJ1-4	few	CASTHTGQGKNEKLFF	TGTGCCAGCACCCATACGGGACAGGGAAAAAATGAAAAACTGTTTTTT
TRBV28	TRBD1	TRBJ1-1	few	CASSTPGRGLLTEAFF	TGTGCCAGCAGTACCCCCGGCAGGGGGCTCTTAACTGAAGCTTTCTTT
TRBV5-1	.	TRBJ1-1	many	CASSFGGINTEAFF	TGCGCCAGCAGCTTCGGGGGAATTAACACTGAAGCTTTCTTT
TRBV20-1	TRBD1	TRBJ1-1	.	CSARPDRANTEAFF	TGCAGTGCTAGACCCGACAGGGCGAACACTGAAGCTTTCTTT
TRBV6-2/TRBV6-3	.	TRBJ2-3	few	CASSYALANTDTQYF	TGTGCCAGCAGTTACGCTCTAGCGAACACAGATACGCAGTATTTT
TRBV12-3/TRBV12-4	TRBD1	TRBJ1-2	few	CASSLASDGGGDYGYTF	TGTGCCAGCAGTTTAGCCTCGGATGGAGGGGGCGACTATGGCTACACCTTC
TRBV12-3/TRBV12-4	.	TRBJ1-5	.	CASRRTGHSNQPQHF	TGTGCCAGCAGACGGACGGGACATAGCAATCAGCCCCAGCATTTT
TRBV7-9	.	TRBJ2-2	many	CASSPDSGELFF	TGTGCCAGCAGCCCCGATTCCGGGGAGCTGTTTTTT
TRBV28	.	TRBJ2-7	.	CASSRGGGVDEQYF	TGTGCCAGCTCCCGGGGAGGGGGCGTAGACGAGCAGTACTTC
TRBV20-1	.	TRBJ1-5	.	CSALSDPNSNQPQHF	TGCAGTGCTCTCAGTGACCCCAATAGCAATCAGCCCCAGCATTTT
TRBV7-9	TRBD2	TRBJ2-7	many	CASSPSGGLAGSEQYF	TGTGCCAGCAGCCCCTCAGGGGGACTAGCGGGGAGCGAGCAGTACTTC
TRBV9	TRBD1	TRBJ2-2	.	CASSANDRGLSGKLFF	TGTGCCAGCAGCGCAAACGACAGGGGGCTCTCCGGGAAGCTGTTTTTT
TRBV11-1	.	TRBJ2-1	many	CASSLGRRNYNEQFF	TGTGCCAGCAGCTTAGGACGCCGTAATTACAATGAGCAGTTCTTC
TRBV5-1	TRBD2	TRBJ2-5	many	CASREGPTTSGKETQYF	TGCGCCAGCAGAGAAGGCCCAACGACTAGCGGGAAAGAGACCCAGTACTTC
TRBV18	TRBD1	TRBJ1-2	many	CASSPRDRDGYTF	TGTGCCAGCTCACCACGGGACAGGGATGGCTACACCTTC
TRBV30	.	TRBJ2-2	few	CAWASVGELFF	TGTGCCTGGGCCTCGGTTGGGGAGCTGTTTTTT
TRBV20-1	.	TRBJ1-4	.	CSAPSTNEKLFF	TGCAGTGCTCCCTCAACTAATGAAAAACTGTTTTTT
TRBV20-1	.	TRBJ2-6	.	CSARLDGANVLTF	TGCAGTGCTAGATTAGACGGGGCCAACGTCCTGACTTTC
TRBV28	.	TRBJ2-1	.	CASIRRGTQFF	TGTGCCAGCATTCGCCGGGGGACCCAGTTCTTC
TRBV18	TRBD1	TRBJ2-7	.	CASSGQGANEQYF	TGTGCCAGCTCGGGACAGGGGGCGAACGAGCAGTACTTC
TRBV5-6	.	TRBJ2-3	.	CASSSQVTDTQYF	TGTGCCAGCAGCTCGCAGGTCACAGATACGCAGTATTTT
TRBV12-3/TRBV12-4	TRBD2	TRBJ2-3	.	CASRPAGVDTQYF	TGTGCCAGCAGACCCGCGGGGGTCGATACGCAGTATTTT
TRBV30	.	TRBJ1-1	many	CAWSVSQLNTEAFF	TGTGCCTGGAGTGTATCACAGCTCAACACTGAAGCTTTCTTT
TRBV19	.	TRBJ2-7	.	CASSSRRGQGMYEQYF	TGTGCCAGTAGTTCGCGGCGAGGGCAGGGGATGTACGAGCAGTACTTC
TRBV18	TRBD1	TRBJ2-5	many	CASSPRDRTRQETQYF	TGTGCCAGCTCGCCTCGGGACAGGACACGACAAGAGACCCAGTACTTC
TRBV3-1	TRBD2	TRBJ2-3	.	CASSQPLAGGPGDTQYF	TGTGCCAGCAGCCAACCACTAGCGGGAGGGCCGGGGGATACGCAGTATTTT
TRBV14	.	TRBJ1-1	few	CASSQATGLRTEAFF	TGTGCCAGCAGCCAAGCCACGGGGCTAAGGACTGAAGCTTTCTTT
TRBV12-3/TRBV12-4	TRBD2	TRBJ2-1	.	CASSKRPIGTSGRSYNEQFF	TGTGCCAGCAGCAAGCGCCCCATCGGGACTAGCGGGAGGTCCTACAATGAGCAGTTCTTC
TRBV4-2	.	TRBJ2-5	few	CASSQVSGETQYF	TGTGCCAGCAGCCAAGTTTCCGGAGAGACCCAGTACTTC
TRBV7-3	.	TRBJ2-5	many	CASSLTPLPGETQYF	TGTGCCAGCAGCTTAACGCCACTCCCTGGGGAGACCCAGTACTTC
TRBV27	.	TRBJ1-1	many	CASRTLQGPVEIEAFF	TGTGCCAGCAGGACCTTGCAGGGTCCAGTCGAAATTGAAGCTTTCTTT
TRBV30	.	TRBJ2-7	many	CAWNKGTYEQYF	TGTGCCTGGAATAAGGGCACCTACGAGCAGTACTTC
TRBV5-1	.	TRBJ2-1	many	CASSSGPGWRNEQFF	TGCGCCAGCAGCTCGGGTCCCGGCTGGAGGAATGAGCAGTTCTTC
TRBV6-1	.	TRBJ2-7	many	CASSEFDEQYF	TGTGCCAGCAGTGAATTTGACGAGCAGTACTTC
TRBV7-9	.	TRBJ2-7	.	CASSLTSSDPPKALLREQYF	TGTGCCAGCAGCTTGACCTCTAGTGATCCGCCCAAGGCACTACTGAGGGAGCAGTACTTC
TRBV11-2	TRBD2	TRBJ2-3	few	CASGYPPTGTSGTMGTDTQYF	TGTGCCAGCGGATACCCCCCTACCGGGACTAGCGGAACAATGGGCACAGATACGCAGTATTTT
TRBV5-8	TRBD1	TRBJ2-7	few	CASSFRGTGNSYEQYF	TGTGCCAGCAGCTTCCGGGGGACAGGGAACTCCTACGAGCAGTACTTC
TRBV25-1	.	TRBJ2-7	.	CASRFSGSYEQYF	TGTGCCAGCAGGTTTAGTGGATCCTACGAGCAGTACTTC
TRBV3-1	.	TRBJ1-1	.	CASSQGQNAEAFF	TGTGCCAGCAGCCAAGGACAGAACGCTGAAGCTTTCTTT
TRBV11-2	TRBD1	TRBJ1-1	many	CASSIGTGPEAFF	TGTGCCAGCAGCATAGGGACAGGGCCTGAAGCTTTCTTT
TRBV15	TRBD1	TRBJ1-4	.	CATSRDRDRAEKLFF	TGTGCCACCAGCAGAGATAGGGACAGGGCCGAAAAACTGTTTTTT
TRBV19	.	TRBJ1-2	few	CASTLVAGTTNYGYTF	TGTGCCAGTACCTTAGTAGCGGGGACGACTAACTATGGCTACACCTTC
TRBV2	.	TRBJ2-7	few	CASSPKSEQYF	TGTGCCAGCAGTCCAAAATCTGAGCAGTACTTC
TRBV12-3/TRBV12-4	.	TRBJ1-1	many	CASSLGPPENTEAFF	TGTGCCAGCAGTTTAGGACCTCCAGAGAACACTGAAGCTTTCTTT